The 22 T cell receptor beta chains below all came from one sample that was sequenced in a study of monozygotic twins with inflammatory bowel disease. For each CDR3 protein, TCRdb gives one entry from its re-call of the 5' RACE reads, without DNA. The table lists approximately 400,000 distinct CDR3 sequences. Sequenced: blood. All receptors come from a human donor with ulcerative colitis or Crohn's disease, or a healthy co-twin of an affected twin (not recorded which).

The rearrangement joins TRBV20-1 to TRBJ1-1; with no DNA, the TCRdb D assignment of TRBD1 cannot be verified. CDR1 DFQATT and CDR2 SNEGSKA come from the germline V gene (reference sequence). The CDR3 totals 13 residues. The CDR3 spells CSGAGGARVEAFF.

This chain joins TRBV5-1 and TRBJ2-7; TCRdb's D gene call, TRBD1, goes unchecked for lack of DNA. Germline assignment: CDR1 SGHRS and CDR2 YFSETQ. CDR3 length equals 17 residues. CDR3 in amino acids: CASSWTDKGTRRHEQYF.

The gene calls are TRBV12-3 or TRBV12-4 and TRBJ2-3. This CDR3 has 16 residues. The CDR3 reads CASSLLLAAFTDTQYF.

The chain couples TRBV11-2 to TRBJ2-2; TCRdb gives TRBD1 as the D gene, but with no DNA this cannot be confirmed. CDR1 is SGHAT and CDR2 is FQNNGV in the germline V gene. This CDR3 is built from 15 residues. CDR3 loop: CASSYEGGATGELFF.

The chain joins TRBV5-1 to TRBJ1-1; the D call of TRBD1 rests on TCRdb alone, since no DNA is present to check it. The CDR3 is 14 residues long. From germline, CDR1 is SGHRS and CDR2 YFSETQ. CDR3 loop: CASNPDRANTEAFF.

This chain links TRBV6-1 with TRBJ2-1; no DNA is available, so the TRBD1 call from TCRdb remains unchecked. Germline loops: CDR1 MNHNS, CDR2 SASEGT. This CDR3 has 14 amino acids. CDR3 sequence reads: CASSVSGAYNEQFF.

CDR3 protein: CASSLILGQQETQYF. The chain has TRBV5-1 and TRBJ2-5; the D call of TRBD1 rests on TCRdb alone, since no DNA is present to check it. CDR1 and CDR2 from the germline V gene are SGHRS and YFSETQ. The CDR3 consists of 15 residues.

V and J are TRBV5-1 and TRBJ2-7; TCRdb gives TRBD1 as the D gene, but with no DNA this cannot be confirmed. The CDR3 sequence is 14 residues long. Germline values: CDR1 SGHRS, CDR2 YFSETQ. The CDR3 reads CASSPDPDRDEQYF.

V usage is TRBV9 and J usage is TRBJ1-6. Germline V gene sequence: CDR1 SGDLS, CDR2 YYNGEE. This CDR3 spans 20 amino acids. This CDR3 reads CASSVVSIREKSSYNSPLHF.

The CDR3 loop reads CATSIRKLGADEQFF. This chain joins TRBV15 and TRBJ2-1; with no DNA, the TCRdb D assignment of TRBD1 cannot be verified. CDR3 length: 15 residues. Germline V gene sequence: CDR1 LNHNV, CDR2 YYDKDF (reference sequence).

This rearrangement joins TRBV7-2 to TRBJ2-7; no DNA is available, so the TRBD1 call from TCRdb remains unchecked. CDR1 SGHTA and CDR2 FQGNSA come from the germline V gene. The CDR3 has 15 residues. The CDR3 here is CASSLNKGRGWEQYF.

V usage is TRBV5-1 and J usage is TRBJ2-3. Per germline, CDR1 SGHRS and CDR2 YFSETQ. The CDR3 spans 15 residues. The CDR3 sequence: CASSLWRTSTDTQYF.

The chain combines TRBV24-1 with TRBJ2-1. Germline loops: CDR1 KGHDR, CDR2 SFDVKD. The CDR3 has 16 amino acids. The CDR3 sequence: CATSDSRVGSYNEQFF.

The V call is TRBV9, the J call TRBJ2-1; TCRdb picks TRBD1, but there is no DNA to check that call. In germline, CDR1 is SGDLS, CDR2 YYNGEE. The CDR3 extends over 14 amino acids. The CDR3 sequence: CASSVDTGEVEQFF.

The chain couples TRBV27 to TRBJ2-7; without DNA, the TCRdb call of TRBD1 cannot be checked. The germline CDR1 and CDR2 sequences are MNHEY and SMNVEV (reference sequence). This CDR3 is 17 amino acids long. The CDR3 here is CASSLGGGDRVSYEQYF.

J is TRBJ1-1 and V is TRBV10-2. Germline CDR1 and CDR2: WSHSY and SAAADI. The length of the CDR3 is 15 residues. The CDR3 is CASSDSGRRNTEAFF.

The chain has TRBV5-1 and TRBJ1-4; TCRdb calls TRBD1, which cannot be checked without DNA. CDR1 and CDR2 from the germline V gene are SGHRS and YFSETQ. CDR3 size: 13 residues. This chain's CDR3 is CASSPGQGEKLFF.

The J gene is TRBJ2-3, the V gene TRBV28; without DNA, the TCRdb call of TRBD2 cannot be checked. The CDR3 has 14 amino acids. Germline V CDR1 and CDR2: MDHEN, SYDVKM. CDR3 in amino acids: CASNEAGGIDTQYF.

The chain carries TRBV4-2 and TRBJ2-3; the D gene TCRdb calls, TRBD2, cannot be checked with no DNA. The CDR3 covers 16 residues. Per germline, CDR1 LGHNA and CDR2 YNFKEQ. The CDR3 sequence: CASSQARLAGATKQYF.

This chain uses TRBV20-1 with TRBJ1-2; there is no DNA to check the TCRdb D call of TRBD1. Germline V CDR1 and CDR2: DFQATT, SNEGSKA (reference sequence). The CDR3 spans 12 residues. CDR3 sequence reads: CSARGHNYGYTF.

This chain joins TRBV20-1 and TRBJ1-5; absent DNA, TCRdb's TRBD1 call cannot be checked. This CDR3 region has 13 residues. Germline values: CDR1 DFQATT, CDR2 SNEGSKA (reference sequence). The CDR3 loop reads CSASGQGDQPQHF.

CDR3 sequence: CASRTTRGPNTEAFF. The chain is built from TRBV6-1 and TRBJ1-1; TCRdb indicates TRBD1, and absent DNA this call remains unverified. In germline, CDR1 is MNHNS, CDR2 SASEGT. The CDR3 spans 15 residues.